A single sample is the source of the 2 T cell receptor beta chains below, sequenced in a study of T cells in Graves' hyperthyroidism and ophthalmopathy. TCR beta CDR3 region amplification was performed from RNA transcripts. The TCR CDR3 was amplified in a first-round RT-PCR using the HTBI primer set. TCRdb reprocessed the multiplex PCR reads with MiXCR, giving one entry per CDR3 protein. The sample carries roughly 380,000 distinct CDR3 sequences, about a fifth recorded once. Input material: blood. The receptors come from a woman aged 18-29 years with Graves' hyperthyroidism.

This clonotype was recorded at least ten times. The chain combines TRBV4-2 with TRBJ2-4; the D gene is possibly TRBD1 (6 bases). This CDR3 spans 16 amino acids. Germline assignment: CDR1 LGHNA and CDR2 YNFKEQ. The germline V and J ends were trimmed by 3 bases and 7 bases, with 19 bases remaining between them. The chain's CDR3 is CASSHTAGTRGNIQYF. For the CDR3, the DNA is TGTGCCAGCAGCCACACAGCCGGGACACGAGGGAACATTCAGTACTTC.

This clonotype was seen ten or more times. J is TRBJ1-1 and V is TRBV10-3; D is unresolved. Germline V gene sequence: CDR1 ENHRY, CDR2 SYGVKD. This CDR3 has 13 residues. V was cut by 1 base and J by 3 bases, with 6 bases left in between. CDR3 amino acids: CAISELGDTEAFF. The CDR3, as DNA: TGTGCCATCAGTGAGTTGGGAGACACTGAAGCTTTCTTT.